This T cell receptor (beta chain) was sequenced during a study of shared clonotypes between healthy human individuals. The data were produced by immunoSEQ multiplex PCR, yet TCRdb's version contains in-frame clones alone and is incomplete. Of roughly 1,000,000 clones in the sample, 70% to 80% are singletons; the top ten hold roughly 0.57%. This clone was observed many times. The V end was cut by 3 bases, the J end by 0 bases, with 5 bases between. Germline V gene data show CDR1 as SGHTA and CDR2 as FQGTGA. This CDR3 is 14 amino acids long. The V gene is TRBV7-3, the J gene TRBJ2-2; D is unresolved. This TCR came from a man aged 18-30 years in good health. Some clones in this sample may be carry-over from other donors' samples. Sequencing input: memory CD4+ T cells from PBMCs. Subset: CD45RA-negative fraction. As DNA, the CDR3 is TGTGCCAGCAGCTTGGGCACGAACACCGGGGAGCTGTTTTTT. This codes for CASSLGTNTGELFF.